The 14 T cell receptor beta chains in this list originate from one sample, sequenced in a study of cytomegalovirus exposure and HLA in healthy donors. In the PCR, 60 Vbeta and 13 Jbeta primers were used. TCRdb keeps only in-frame clones here, not all; method: immunoSEQ multiplex PCR. The table has approximately 150,000 clones, 75% seen once. Input material: PBMCs. The receptors derive from a male donor in good health and CMV-seronegative.

The chain uses TRBV6-1 and TRBJ1-4, with 9 nucleotides matching TRBD1. The CDR3 is 15 amino acids. The germline V gene has CDR1 MNHNS and CDR2 SASEGT. Trimming removed 5 bases from V and 8 bases from J; junction bases left unmatched: 9. The CDR3 DNA reads TGTGCCAGCAGTTTAACCGGGACAGGGAGAGAAAAACTGTTTTTT. Residues: CASSLTGTGREKLFF.

The chain joins TRBV5-1 to TRBJ2-3; D ambiguous. Germline V gene data show CDR1 as SGHRS and CDR2 as YFSETQ. The CDR3 runs to 14 residues. V was cut by 0 bases and J by 0 bases, with 5 bases left in between. The CDR3 coding sequence is TGCGCCAGCAGCTTGGCGACTAGCACAGATACGCAGTATTTT. Its translation: CASSLATSTDTQYF.

The chain couples TRBV5-1 to TRBJ2-7; TRBD2 matches at 10 bases. CDR3 length equals 15 residues. From germline, CDR1 is SGHRS and CDR2 YFSETQ. With V trimmed by 0 bases and J by 4 bases, 4 bases remained unmatched. The CDR3 loop is CASSLVSGGSYEQYF. CDR3 coding DNA: TGCGCCAGCAGCTTGGTTAGCGGGGGGAGTTACGAGCAGTACTTC.

The V call is TRBV2, the J call TRBJ1-6; 8 bases fit TRBD1. The germline CDR1 and CDR2 sequences are SNHLY and FYNNEI. The CDR3 totals 16 residues. With V trimmed by 6 bases and J by 5 bases, 9 bases remained unmatched. The CDR3 DNA is TGTGCCAGCAGCTCACAGGGGGTTAGTCATAATTCACCCCTCCACTTT. Amino acids: CASSSQGVSHNSPLHF.

The genes are TRBV19 and TRBJ1-6; 8 bases line up with TRBD1. After removal of 8 bases from V and 9 bases from J, the junction contained 9 bases not matched to a gene. CDR3 length: 14 residues. Germline V gives CDR1 LNHDA, CDR2 SQIVND (reference sequence). CDR3 region: CASSGQVGGSPLHF. DNA for the CDR3: TGTGCCAGTTCGGGACAGGTGGGGGGTTCACCCCTCCACTTT.

The rearrangement uses TRBV21-1 and TRBJ2-2; the table assigns TRBD1, which was not confirmed against the DNA. TRBV21-1 constitutes a pseudogene. The CDR3 contains 17 residues. In DNA, the CDR3 is TGTGCCAGCAGCAAAGAAGGAGGACAGTCTGAGACCGGGGAGCTGTTTTTT. This gives the protein CASSKEGGQSETGELFF.

This chain joins TRBV4-2 and TRBJ1-5; 7 nucleotides line up with TRBD1. The CDR3 is 15 amino acids. The junction had 6 bases not matched to a gene; V was cut back by 6 bases and J by 1 base. From germline, CDR1 is LGHNA and CDR2 YNFKEQ. The CDR3 DNA is TGTGCCAGCAGGATCCAGGGGGGAAGCAATCAGCCCCAGCATTTT. Protein: CASRIQGGSNQPQHF.

This clone appeared once. Other DNA sequences in the same sample also yield this CDR3. CDR3 in DNA: TGCGCCAGCAGCTGGGGGGGCCGGACTGAAGCTTTCTTT. Translating gives CASSWGGRTEAFF. The V call is TRBV5-1, the J call TRBJ1-1; D possibly corresponds to TRBD1 (6 bases). The V gene lost 3 bases and the J gene lost 5 bases, with 11 bases spanning the gap. Per the germline V gene, CDR1 is SGHRS and CDR2 is YFSETQ. This CDR3 is 13 amino acids long.

As DNA, the CDR3 is TGCGCCAGCAGCTTAGGTCCAGCGGGGGGGCTCAGCTCCTACAATGAGCAGTTCTTC. Residues: CASSLGPAGGLSSYNEQFF. The rearrangement joins TRBV5-1 to TRBJ2-1, with TRBD2 identical over 10 bases. The germline CDR1 and CDR2 sequences are SGHRS and YFSETQ. The CDR3 runs 19 residues. V was pared by 2 bases and J by 0 bases, with 11 bases of the junction left unmatched.

The chain has TRBV7-9 and TRBJ1-2; D is perhaps TRBD1 (6 bases). Trimming pared 1 base from V and 6 bases from J, leaving 18 bases between. CDR3 length equals 16 residues. Germline CDR1 SEHNR, CDR2 FQNEAQ (reference sequence). The CDR3 nucleotides are TGTGCCAGCAGCTTAGACAGGGTGAGAGGTTGGGATGGCTACACCTTC. It specifies CASSLDRVRGWDGYTF.

Only a few counts were recorded for this clone. The chain couples TRBV6-4 to TRBJ2-1; D is possibly TRBD2 (5 bases). Germline V gene data show CDR1 as MRHNA and CDR2 as SNTAGT. V lost 6 bases to trimming and J lost 8 bases, with 20 bases between them. This CDR3 is built from 15 residues. The CDR3, as DNA: TGTGCCAGCAGCCCCAACGGGGAGCCCTCCGATGAGCAGTTCTTC. Its translation is CASSPNGEPSDEQFF.

The chain couples TRBV29-1 to TRBJ1-1, with no clear D. With 6 bases removed from V and 1 base from J, the gap between germline ends came to 9 bases. Germline CDR1 is SQVTM and CDR2 is ANQGSEA. The CDR3 extends over 12 amino acids. CDR3 in DNA: TGCAGCGTCGGCCGGGAGAACACTGAAGCTTTCTTT. Its translation is CSVGRENTEAFF. The full variable domain, its missing parts supplied by reference TRBV29-1 and TRBJ1-1, is SAVISQKPSRDICQRGTSLTIQCQVDSQVTMMFWYRQQPGQSLTLIATANQGSEATYESGFVIDKFPISRPNLTFSTLTVSNMSPEDSSIYLCSVGRENTEAFFGQGTRLTVV.

This clone was detected once. The chain joins TRBV5-1 to TRBJ2-1, with 8 bases fitting TRBD2. With 1 base clipped from V and 6 bases from J, the junction kept 0 bases outside the gene matches. Germline-derived CDR1 and CDR2 are SGHRS and YFSETQ. The CDR3 runs 13 residues. CDR3 in amino acids: CASSLTSGNEQFF. CDR3 DNA: TGCGCCAGCAGCTTGACTAGCGGCAATGAGCAGTTCTTC.

The chain joins TRBV2 to TRBJ2-7; D is perhaps TRBD2 (6 bases). Trimming left V 4 bases short and J 6 bases short, with 16 bases between. The CDR3 totals 14 residues. Germline CDR1 and CDR2: SNHLY and FYNNEI. The CDR3 region is CASSARERLSEQYF. For the CDR3, the DNA is TGTGCCAGCAGTGCCCGGGAGCGGTTGAGCGAGCAGTACTTC.